Listed below are T cell receptor beta chains from one sample, sequenced in a study of beta chain features in type 1 diabetes. The protocol was immunoSEQ multiplex PCR, while the TCRdb copy is restricted to in-frame clones and leaves out a portion. Among some 360,000 clones listed, around 20% were seen once. The sequenced sample was naive CD4+ T cells from blood. The source of these receptors is a woman aged 18-29 years in good health. The CDR3 runs from the conserved cysteine through the conserved F or W. D genes are given only for firm matches. Expanded clones get a size class; other rows say once, few or many, or leave the size out.

D: NA; V: TRBV19; size: NA; J: TRBJ2-3; CDR3: CASSIEAVDTQYF; DNA: TGTGCCAGTAGTATCGAGGCAGTCGATACGCAGTATTTT
D: NA; V: TRBV23-1; size: NA; J: TRBJ1-5; CDR3: CASSVQGLYQPQHF; DNA: TGCGCCAGCAGTGTCCAGGGCCTGTATCAGCCCCAGCATTTT
D: NA; V: TRBV18; size: NA; J: TRBJ1-5; CDR3: CASSPRTRDHQPQHF; DNA: TGTGCCAGCTCACCACGGACAAGGGATCACCAGCCCCAGCATTTT
D: NA; V: TRBV7-2; size: NA; J: TRBJ2-3; CDR3: CASSLAATDTQYF; DNA: TGTGCCAGCAGCTTAGCGGCAACAGATACGCAGTATTTT
D: TRBD2; V: TRBV7-9; size: NA; J: TRBJ2-1; CDR3: CASSKGLAGYNEQFF; DNA: TGTGCCAGCAGCAAGGGACTAGCGGGATACAATGAGCAGTTCTTC
D: TRBD1; V: TRBV19; size: few; J: TRBJ2-1; CDR3: CASTSGGFYNEQFF; DNA: TGTGCCAGTACCTCAGGGGGTTTCTACAATGAGCAGTTCTTC
D: TRBD2; V: TRBV5-1; size: few; J: TRBJ2-1; CDR3: CASSGAASGSFNNEQFF; DNA: TGCGCCAGCAGCGGGGCGGCTAGCGGGAGTTTCAACAATGAGCAGTTCTTC
D: NA; V: TRBV4-1; size: NA; J: TRBJ1-2; CDR3: CASSQVRLPNPGGYTF; DNA: TGCGCCAGCAGCCAAGTAAGGTTACCTAACCCGGGTGGCTACACCTTC
D: TRBD2; V: TRBV2; size: NA; J: TRBJ2-1; CDR3: CASIVAGHYNEQFF; DNA: TGTGCCAGCATAGTAGCGGGTCACTACAATGAGCAGTTCTTC
D: TRBD2; V: TRBV4-2; size: NA; J: TRBJ2-1; CDR3: CASSQVRTSGEQFF; DNA: TGTGCCAGCAGCCAAGTTCGGACTAGCGGTGAGCAGTTCTTC
D: TRBD1; V: TRBV6-5; size: NA; J: TRBJ1-2; CDR3: CASSHGQGFYGYTF; DNA: TGTGCCAGCAGCCACGGACAGGGCTTCTATGGCTACACCTTC
D: TRBD1; V: TRBV5-1; size: few; J: TRBJ2-7; CDR3: CASSLGQGQHYEQYF; DNA: TGCGCCAGCAGCTTAGGACAGGGGCAGCACTACGAGCAGTACTTC
D: NA; V: TRBV6-6; size: NA; J: TRBJ1-1; CDR3: CASSSGERGTEAFF; DNA: TGTGCCAGCAGTTCAGGGGAAAGGGGCACTGAAGCTTTCTTT
D: NA; V: TRBV9; size: once; J: TRBJ2-7; CDR3: CASSETSGKQYF; DNA: TGTGCCAGCAGCGAAACATCAGGGAAGCAGTACTTC
D: NA; V: TRBV30; size: few; J: TRBJ1-2; CDR3: CAWNRGSYGYTF; DNA: TGTGCCTGGAACCGAGGATCTTATGGCTACACCTTC
D: TRBD1; V: TRBV5-1; size: NA; J: TRBJ2-7; CDR3: CASTRDRGDSYEQYF; DNA: TGCGCCAGCACACGTGACAGGGGGGACTCCTACGAGCAGTACTTC
D: NA; V: TRBV10-3; size: NA; J: TRBJ2-1; CDR3: CAIRALTGDEQFF; DNA: TGTGCCATCAGGGCCCTAACGGGGGATGAGCAGTTCTTC
D: NA; V: TRBV6-5; size: few; J: TRBJ1-1; CDR3: CASSYDFWADTEAFF; DNA: TGTGCCAGCAGTTACGATTTCTGGGCCGACACTGAAGCTTTCTTT